This TCR beta chain was obtained from a study of T-cell memory formation after mild COVID-19. V shed 3 bases and J shed 2 bases, with 11 bases lying between them. The CDR3 runs 14 residues. Many counts were recorded for this clonotype. TCRdb called the 5' RACE reads again in MiXCR, with one record for every CDR3 protein. The sample carries 300,000 to 400,000 distinct CDR3 sequences, more than 15% recorded once. The rearrangement uses TRBV12-3 or TRBV12-4 and TRBJ2-7; no firm D call. Source material: PBMCs or a T cell subset sorted from them (not recorded which). The TCR originated in a man younger than 35 who had mild COVID-19 (a few samples of this study predate the infection). Cell type and time point are not known. CDR3 in DNA: TGTGCCAGCAGTTTGACGGCCGATCCCTACGAGCAGTACTTC. Translation: CASSLTADPYEQYF.